This entry lists 26 T cell receptor beta chains sequenced from one sample in a study of shared T cell receptors in the human thymus. The repertoire was sequenced with immunoSEQ multiplex PCR; TCRdb's copy has only in-frame clones and lacks some. This sample has hundreds of thousands of clones, with roughly 74% found just once. The sample was also reused in another study, on human thymus T cells.

Source material: thymocytes. These receptor sequences come from a boy under two years old with a congenital heart defect.

The chain combines TRBV5-1 with TRBJ2-5; D is possibly TRBD2 (6 bases). CDR3 length: 15 residues. Trimming stripped 4 bases from V and 1 base from J, with 14 bases between. Per germline, CDR1 SGHRS and CDR2 YFSETQ. CDR3 sequence: CASSLLGLSQETQYF. CDR3 bases: TGCGCCAGCAGCCTCCTAGGACTATCCCAAGAGACCCAGTACTTC. The full variable domain, in which reference TRBV5-1 and TRBJ2-5 provide the parts outside the CDR3, is KAGVTQTPRYLIKTRGQQVTLSCSPISGHRSVSWYQQTPGQGLQFLFEYFSETQRNKGNFPGRFSGRQFSNSRSEMNVSTLELGDSALYLCASSLLGLSQETQYFGPGTRLLVL.

In DNA, the CDR3 is TGTGCCAGCAGCTTAGTCAGCAATGAGCAGTTCTTC. Translating it yields CASSLVSNEQFF. The chain recombines TRBV11-3 with TRBJ2-1; D ambiguous. CDR3 length: 12 amino acids. Between the trimmed V and J ends, which lost 1 base and 6 bases, there was a span of 4 bases. Germline V lookup: CDR1 SGHNT, CDR2 YENEEA. The variable domain in full, with the rest retrieved from reference TRBV11-3 and TRBJ2-1, is EAGVVQSPRYKIIEKKQPVAFWCNPISGHNTLYWYLQNLGQGPELLIRYENEEAVDDSQLPKDRFSAERLKGVDSTLKIQPAELGDSAVYLCASSLVSNEQFFGPGTRLTVL.

The rearrangement links TRBV2 to TRBJ1-2; D remains ambiguous. The length of the CDR3 is 17 residues. Trimming stripped 8 bases from V and 6 bases from J, with 28 bases between. The germline V gene encodes CDR1 SNHLY and CDR2 FYNNEI. CDR3 sequence: CASAWPPGLRNPNGYTF. The CDR3 DNA reads TGTGCCAGCGCTTGGCCCCCAGGCCTCAGGAACCCGAATGGCTACACCTTC.

The chain employs TRBV4-3 and TRBJ2-3, with 7 nucleotides matching TRBD2. Trimming took 5 bases from V and 0 from J; bases not matched to a gene: 11. Germline V gene sequence: CDR1 LGHNA, CDR2 YSLEER. The CDR3 is 17 amino acids. CDR3 amino acids: CASSSGLAALSTDTQYF. As DNA, the CDR3 is TGCGCCAGCAGCTCCGGGCTAGCGGCTCTAAGCACAGATACGCAGTATTTT.

The chain employs TRBV5-1 and TRBJ1-6, with D uncertain. The CDR3 runs 14 residues. The V end was cut by 2 bases, the J end by 14 bases, with 17 bases between. CDR1 and CDR2 from the germline V gene are SGHRS and YFSETQ. The chain's CDR3 is CASSFFFRRRALHF. The CDR3 nucleotides read TGCGCCAGCAGCTTTTTCTTTCGGCGGCGGGCCCTCCACTTT.

This rearrangement joins TRBV7-3 to TRBJ2-1, with 8 bases that match TRBD2. V shed 5 bases and J 8 bases; nucleotides not matched to a gene: 14. This CDR3 region has 16 residues. Per germline, CDR1 SGHTA and CDR2 FQGTGA. The CDR3 sequence: CASSPLSRAGEYEQFF. The CDR3 DNA is TGTGCCAGCAGCCCTCTTAGCCGAGCGGGAGAATATGAGCAGTTCTTC.

The rearrangement links TRBV18 to TRBJ2-1; TRBD2 matches at 15 bases. Germline V gene data show CDR1 as KGHSH and CDR2 as LQKENI. The CDR3 is 17 residues long. After removal of 4 bases from V and 8 bases from J, the junction contained 9 bases not matched to a gene. DNA of the CDR3: TGTGCCAGCTCACAACCGGGACTAGCGGGAGGTGGCCATGAGCAGTTCTTC. Its protein product is CASSQPGLAGGGHEQFF.

The rearrangement links TRBV5-1 to TRBJ2-7; a possible D gene is TRBD1 (6 bases). The ends were cut back, 8 bases at V and 5 bases at J, with 17 bases in the middle. The CDR3 totals 13 residues. Germline CDR1 SGHRS, CDR2 YFSETQ. In nucleotides, the CDR3 is TGCGCCAGTCCCACAGGGCCCGGGAACGAGCAGTACTTC. It is translated as CASPTGPGNEQYF. Complete variable domain (other parts from reference TRBV5-1 and TRBJ2-7): KAGVTQTPRYLIKTRGQQVTLSCSPISGHRSVSWYQQTPGQGLQFLFEYFSETQRNKGNFPGRFSGRQFSNSRSEMNVSTLELGDSALYLCASPTGPGNEQYFGPGTRLTVT.

V is TRBV5-1 and J is TRBJ2-7; 7 bases are a match to TRBD1. V was pared by 4 bases and J by 6 bases, with 10 bases of the junction left unmatched. The germline V gene encodes CDR1 SGHRS and CDR2 YFSETQ. This CDR3 comprises 14 residues. CDR3 amino acids: CASSPFDREIEQYF. CDR3 DNA: TGCGCCAGCAGCCCATTCGACAGGGAAATCGAGCAGTACTTC. Full variable domain (rest looked up from reference TRBV5-1 and TRBJ2-7): KAGVTQTPRYLIKTRGQQVTLSCSPISGHRSVSWYQQTPGQGLQFLFEYFSETQRNKGNFPGRFSGRQFSNSRSEMNVSTLELGDSALYLCASSPFDREIEQYFGPGTRLTVT.

The chain uses TRBV11-2 and TRBJ1-1; 8 bases fit TRBD1. Germline CDR1 is SGHAT and CDR2 is FQNNGV. The V segment lost 1 base and the J segment 1 base; nucleotides outside the gene matches: 11. The CDR3 is 18 amino acids. The CDR3: CASSLVPGTGIKNTEAFF. The CDR3 bases are TGTGCCAGCAGCTTAGTGCCCGGGACAGGAATTAAGAACACTGAAGCTTTCTTT. The full variable domain, with the rest looked up from reference TRBV11-2 and TRBJ1-1, is EAGVAQSPRYKIIEKRQSVAFWCNPISGHATLYWYQQILGQGPKLLIQFQNNGVVDDSQLPKDRFSAERLKGVDSTLKIQPAKLEDSAVYLCASSLVPGTGIKNTEAFFGQGTRLTVV.

Only a few counts were recorded for this clone. The chain links TRBV7-7 to TRBJ2-7, with D maybe TRBD1 (6 bases). Germline CDR1 SSHAT, CDR2 FNYEAQ (reference sequence). The CDR3 spans 15 residues. Trimming took off 5 bases at V and 4 bases at J, with 18 bases between the two ends. CDR3 region: CASSPGDRSHYEQYF. The CDR3 DNA follows: TGTGCCAGCAGCCCCGGCGACAGGTCCCATTACGAGCAGTACTTC.

The sample holds a few counts of this clone. This CDR3 is CASSLGREECSEAFF. The CDR3 bases are TGTGCCAGCAGCTTAGGCAGGGAGGAATGTTCTGAAGCTTTCTTT. The chain links TRBV11-2 to TRBJ1-1, with D possibly being TRBD1 (5 bases). V dropped 1 base and J dropped 6 bases, with 15 bases sitting between them. The germline V gene has CDR1 SGHAT and CDR2 FQNNGV. The CDR3 spans 15 residues.

The chain couples TRBV4-2 to TRBJ2-7; 10 nucleotides align to TRBD2. Germline V gene sequence: CDR1 LGHNA, CDR2 YNFKEQ. V was clipped by 4 bases and J by 5 bases; unmatched bases: 11. The CDR3 spans 16 residues. In DNA form, the CDR3 reads TGTGCCAGCAGCCCTGGGGCTAGCGGGAGTTCCAACGAGCAGTACTTC. It specifies CASSPGASGSSNEQYF.

V usage is TRBV5-1 and J usage is TRBJ2-1; 7 bases are shared with TRBD2. Germline V gene sequence: CDR1 SGHRS, CDR2 YFSETQ. The CDR3 is made up of 14 amino acids. The trim removed 0 bases at V and 9 bases at J, leaving 6 bases unmatched. The CDR3 DNA reads TGCGCCAGCAGCTTGGGGACTAGAGTTGCTGAGCAGTTCTTC. Protein: CASSLGTRVAEQFF.

The genes are TRBV7-9 and TRBJ2-7; 8 nucleotides agree with TRBD1. CDR3 length equals 18 residues. The V and J ends lost 1 base and 5 bases, in that order; junction bases with no gene match: 16. CDR1 SEHNR and CDR2 FQNEAQ come from the germline V gene (reference sequence). As DNA, the CDR3 is TGTGCCAGCAGCTTAGTAGGGACAACGACAGGGGAGGACGACGAGCAGTACTTC. Translated, it gives CASSLVGTTTGEDDEQYF. Looking up the rest from reference TRBV7-9 and TRBJ2-7 gives the full variable domain: DTGVSQNPRHKITKRGQNVTFRCDPISEHNRLYWYRQTLGQGPEFLTYFQNEAQLEKSRLLSDRFSAERPKGSFSTLEIQRTEQGDSAMYLCASSLVGTTTGEDDEQYFGPGTRLTVT.

This chain uses TRBV9 with TRBJ2-3; 11 nucleotides agree with TRBD2. CDR1 and CDR2 from the germline V gene are SGDLS and YYNGEE. Trimming removed 3 bases from V and 2 bases from J; junction bases left unmatched: 11. The CDR3 loop spans 18 amino acids. The CDR3 sequence: CASSALAGGSSPTDTQYF. In DNA form, the CDR3 reads TGTGCCAGCAGCGCCTTAGCGGGAGGGTCCTCTCCCACAGATACGCAGTATTTT.

The genes are TRBV2 and TRBJ2-7, with 12 bases lining up with TRBD2. The ends lost 7 bases at V and 0 bases at J; junction bases unmatched: 10. The CDR3 runs to 17 residues. Germline V gives CDR1 SNHLY, CDR2 FYNNEI. CDR3 amino acids: CASTGGTSGPLSYEQYF. Here the CDR3 DNA reads TGTGCCAGCACCGGGGGGACTAGCGGGCCCCTCTCCTACGAGCAGTACTTC.

CDR3 residues: CASSATSGPRDEQYF. The CDR3 DNA reads as TGTGCCAGCAGCGCAACTAGCGGGCCAAGAGACGAGCAGTACTTC. The chain carries TRBV6-4 and TRBJ2-7, with TRBD2 matching over 9 bases. The CDR3 sequence is 15 residues long. Germline values: CDR1 MRHNA, CDR2 SNTAGT. V was pared by 6 bases and J by 5 bases, with 11 bases of the junction left unmatched.

The V call is TRBV4-1, the J call TRBJ1-1, with 11 positions matching TRBD1. Trimming cost V 4 bases and J 3 bases; bases outside gene matches: 4. The CDR3 has 15 residues. CDR1 and CDR2 from the germline V gene are MGHRA and YSYEKL. CDR3 region: CASSPWDRGDTEAFF. The CDR3 DNA reads TGCGCCAGCAGCCCTTGGGACAGGGGGGACACTGAAGCTTTCTTT.

As for this clone: Sequence at one end of the junction differs from germline and may be a read error. This chain connects TRBV14 to TRBJ2-1, with D possibly TRBD1 on 6 matching bases. The CDR3 contains 17 residues. Germline assignment: CDR1 SGHDN and CDR2 FVKESK. In DNA form, the CDR3 reads TGTGCTAGCAGCCAAGATAGGGCAGGGGAGTCCTACAATGAGCAGTTCTTC. It specifies CASSQDRAGESYNEQFF.

This clone was seen a few times. The chain uses TRBV27 and TRBJ1-1; no definite D call. V was trimmed by 2 bases and J by 0 bases, leaving 13 bases between them. Germline assignment: CDR1 MNHEY and CDR2 SMNVEV (reference sequence). This CDR3 contains 16 residues. The CDR3 DNA follows: TGTGCCAGCAGTTTAGGCCTTCCCAGTTTGAACACTGAAGCTTTCTTT. Its translation: CASSLGLPSLNTEAFF.

This clone was seen a few times. This rearrangement joins TRBV12-5 to TRBJ2-2; TRBD2 matches 9 bases. This CDR3 region has 19 residues. The V gene's germline CDR1 is LGHNT and CDR2 FRNRAP. Written as DNA, the CDR3 is TGTGACCCCCTTGGGGGGGCGAAGGATAGCGGGAGAAGGACCGGGGAGCTGTTTTTT. Translation: CDPLGGAKDSGRRTGELFF.

This rearrangement joins TRBV7-2 to TRBJ2-5, with D maybe TRBD1 (6 bases). CDR1 SGHTA and CDR2 FQGNSA come from the germline V gene. V lost 7 bases, J lost 2 bases, and 8 bases lay in between. The CDR3 covers 12 residues. The CDR3 here is CASNQGQETQYF. In nucleotides, the CDR3 is TGTGCCAGCAATCAGGGGCAAGAGACCCAGTACTTC.

This chain uses TRBV6-6 with TRBJ2-5; perhaps TRBD2 as D (5 bases). The CDR3 has 15 residues. In germline, CDR1 is MNHNY, CDR2 SVGAGI (reference sequence). The V and J ends lost 5 bases and 5 bases respectively, with 18 bases between them. CDR3 coding DNA: TGTGCCAGCAGTCCGACATGTGCCTGGGAGGAGACCCAGTACTTC. It is translated as CASSPTCAWEETQYF.

The rearrangement uses TRBV27 and TRBJ1-4, with D possibly being TRBD1 (5 bases). CDR1 and CDR2 (germline): MNHEY, SMNVEV (reference sequence). Trimming pared 2 bases from V and 6 bases from J, leaving 13 bases between. The CDR3 contains 15 residues. The CDR3 here is CASSLRGRGYEKLFF. For the CDR3, the DNA is TGTGCCAGCAGTTTACGGGGCCGGGGGTATGAAAAACTGTTTTTT.

In this sample, this clone turned up once. V gene TRBV4-2 combines with J gene TRBJ2-2; 7 positions match TRBD2. The CDR3 covers 18 residues. Germline lookup yields CDR1 LGHNA and CDR2 YNFKEQ. V lost 1 base to trimming and J lost 1 base; unmatched junction nucleotides: 9. The CDR3 nucleotides are TGTGCCAGCAGCCAAGCCAACCCCAAGCGGGAGAACACCGGGGAGCTGTTTTTT. Protein: CASSQANPKRENTGELFF.